A selection of T cell receptor beta chains follows, all from one sample in a study of CD8 T cells in Susac syndrome. TCRdb reanalysed the immunoSEQ multiplex PCR reads using MiXCR and keeps one entry per CDR3 protein. The sample includes approximately 70,000 distinct CDR3 sequences, roughly 95% seen only once; the top ten take approximately 0.11%. The source material was CD4+ T cells from PBMCs. These receptors were obtained from a human donor with multiple sclerosis. Both conserved end residues are part of each CDR3. A D gene is named only where the DNA matches it firmly. Clone size, where shown, is once, few, many, or a class for clones that have expanded.

d_gene	v_gene	abundance	j_gene	len	CDR3nt	CDR3aa
TRBD1	TRBV7-9	NA	TRBJ2-5	15	TGTGCCAGCAGCTTAGCGGGACAGGGCATCGAGACCCAGTACTTC	CASSLAGQGIETQYF
TRBD1	TRBV29-1	NA	TRBJ1-2	13	TGCAGCGTTGCCCTCCGACAGGGTTATGGCTACACCTTC	CSVALRQGYGYTF
NA	TRBV4-3	NA	TRBJ1-2	16	TGCGCCAGCAGCCAAGGCCAACTTGTACAGGGCGTTGGCTACACCTTC	CASSQGQLVQGVGYTF
TRBD2	TRBV11-3	NA	TRBJ2-7	17	TGTGCCAGCAGCTTAGGGGCTAGCGGGGACCTCTCCTACGAGCAGTACTTC	CASSLGASGDLSYEQYF
TRBD2	TRBV20-1	NA	TRBJ2-3	15	TGCAGTGCTAGTGGTCGGGGGGGGCGAGTAGATACGCAGTATTTT	CSASGRGGRVDTQYF
NA	TRBV7-8	NA	TRBJ2-7	15	TGTGCCAGCAGCTTAGAGGGGGGGGATAATAACGAGCAGTACTTC	CASSLEGGDNNEQYF
NA	TRBV20-1	NA	TRBJ2-7	15	TGCAGTGCTCAACCTCAGCTGGGGTACGGCTACGAGCAGTACTTC	CSAQPQLGYGYEQYF
NA	TRBV12-3/TRBV12-4	NA	TRBJ1-2	13	TGTGCCAGCAGTTTCCAGGCTAACTATGGCTACACCTTC	CASSFQANYGYTF
TRBD1	TRBV12-3/TRBV12-4	NA	TRBJ2-5	15	TGTGCCAGCAGTTTGGGGACAGGGGAGAAAGAGACCCAGTACTTC	CASSLGTGEKETQYF
NA	TRBV2	NA	TRBJ2-2	15	TGTGCCAGCATATCCACAGGGCCTGGATTAGGGGAGCTGTTTTTT	CASISTGPGLGELFF
NA	TRBV20-1	NA	TRBJ1-2	13	TGCAGTGCTAGAGGGAACAGCTCCTATGGCTACACCTTC	CSARGNSSYGYTF
NA	TRBV28	NA	TRBJ1-1	13	TGTGCCAGCAGTTTGTGGGGCGGGACTGAAGCTTTCTTT	CASSLWGGTEAFF
TRBD1	TRBV28	NA	TRBJ2-2	14	TGTGCCAGCAGATCACCAGGGGGCGCCGGGGAGCTGTTTTTT	CASRSPGGAGELFF
NA	TRBV11-2	few	TRBJ2-3	14	TGTGCCAGCAGCTTAGAGCGGGTCACAGATACGCAGTATTTT	CASSLERVTDTQYF
TRBD2	TRBV11-2	NA	TRBJ2-3	18	TGTGCCAGCAGCTTAGGACTAGCGCCGACGTCGCGCACAGATACGCAGTATTTT	CASSLGLAPTSRTDTQYF
TRBD1	TRBV7-9	NA	TRBJ1-4	14	TGTGCCAGCAGCTTAGCTGGGACAGTTGAAAAACTGTTTTTT	CASSLAGTVEKLFF
NA	TRBV9	NA	TRBJ2-3	16	TGTGCCAGCAGCGTAGTACAGTCGTGGGACACAGATACGCAGTATTTT	CASSVVQSWDTDTQYF
NA	TRBV6-2/TRBV6-3	NA	TRBJ2-1	14	TGTGCCAGCAGGGTAGGGGGCTCCTACAATGAGCAGTTCTTC	CASRVGGSYNEQFF
TRBD2	TRBV20-1	once	TRBJ2-5	16	TGCAGTGCTAGGGATACTAGCGGGGGGGGCCAAGAGACCCAGTACTTC	CSARDTSGGGQETQYF
TRBD2	TRBV6-2/TRBV6-3	NA	TRBJ2-5	15	TGTGCCAGCACAACTAGCGGTCTATACCAAGAGACCCAGTACTTC	CASTTSGLYQETQYF
NA	TRBV14	NA	TRBJ2-5	12	TGTGCCAGCAGCCAAGAGTCGAAGACCCAGTACTTC	CASSQESKTQYF
TRBD2	TRBV3-1	NA	TRBJ2-1	19	TGTGCCAGCAGCCCGGGACTAGCGGGGGGAGGGGCTTCCTACAATGAGCAGTTCTTC	CASSPGLAGGGASYNEQFF
NA	TRBV12-3/TRBV12-4	NA	TRBJ1-1	13	TGTGCCAGCACTCCCGAATGGGGCACTGAAGCTTTCTTT	CASTPEWGTEAFF